This note documents a single T cell receptor beta chain sequence. Its target is not known. These data come from a study of T cell responses to AZD1222 COVID-19 vaccine. General study points: White British donors predominated, females outnumbered males, and clonal diversity was possibly underestimated.

CDR1 is LGHNA, CDR2 YNFKEQ, per germline. The CDR3 totals 17 residues. The V gene end was trimmed by 1 base and the J gene end by 6 bases; junction bases not matched to a gene: 9. Produced via immunoSEQ multiplex PCR; TCRdb's table is partial and in-frame only. This table holds around 180,000 clones, around 87% found once. Material: peripheral blood, obtained on day 0 of MenACWY control vaccination. The V and J genes are TRBV4-2 and TRBJ2-3; 11 bases match TRBD2. This TCR was sampled from an adult in good health. The CDR3 sequence: CASSQAVAGGSKDTQYF. CDR3 DNA: TGTGCCAGCAGCCAAGCCGTAGCGGGGGGGTCTAAGGATACGCAGTATTTT.